Below are 27 T cell receptor beta chains sequenced from a single sample in a study of identical twins. TCRdb re-analysed the 5' RACE reads in MiXCR, keeping a single row per CDR3 protein. The table records about 700,000 distinct CDR3 sequences, 6% to 6.5% of them present only once. Input material: naive T cells sorted from blood. The receptors come from a man aged 18 to 29 in good health.

This clonotype showed up many times. J is TRBJ2-7 and V is TRBV10-3; D not resolved. V lost 9 bases, J lost 0 bases, and 12 bases lay in between. Germline lookup yields CDR1 ENHRY and CDR2 SYGVKD. This CDR3 contains 13 residues. The CDR3 reads CAIFNPSSYEQYV. The CDR3 coding sequence is TGTGCCATATTTAACCCGTCCTCCTACGAGCAGTACGTC.

This clonotype was detected ten times or more. The chain links TRBV27 to TRBJ1-4, with D possibly TRBD1 on 6 matching bases. The V and J ends lost 8 bases and 5 bases respectively, with 9 bases between them. The CDR3 extends over 12 amino acids. The germline V gene encodes CDR1 MNHEY and CDR2 SMNVEV (reference sequence). DNA of the CDR3: TGTGCCAGCGGGGGGCAGAATGAAAAACTGTTTTTT. The encoded protein is CASGGQNEKLFF.

This clonotype was seen repeatedly, ten times or more. This chain joins TRBV4-1 and TRBJ2-3, with a tentative D call TRBD1 (5 bases). Per the germline V gene, CDR1 is MGHRA and CDR2 is YSYEKL. V dropped 3 bases and J dropped 1 base, with 8 bases sitting between them. The CDR3 has 14 amino acids. In DNA form, the CDR3 reads TGCGCCAGCAGCCAGGTGACAGGCACAGATACGCAGTATTTT. Its protein is CASSQVTGTDTQYF.

This clonotype was seen ten or more times. The chain is built from TRBV12-3 or TRBV12-4 and TRBJ1-5, with no clear D. The V end lost 8 bases, the J end lost 10 bases, and 15 bases lay between the germline ends. There are 12 residues in the CDR3. CDR3 sequence reads: CASGLAVDPQHF. The CDR3 nucleotides read TGTGCCAGCGGGTTGGCCGTCGACCCCCAGCATTTT.

The table lists this clonotype with many counts. This chain links TRBV12-3 or TRBV12-4 with TRBJ2-2; D not certain. V lost 6 bases to trimming and J lost 6 bases, with 8 bases between them. There are 12 residues in the CDR3. CDR3 region: CASSHGPGELFF. The CDR3 coding sequence is TGTGCCAGCAGCCACGGTCCCGGGGAGCTGTTTTTT.

The chain has TRBV7-8 and TRBJ2-3; 9 bases map to TRBD2. The CDR3 length is 16 residues. The germline V gene encodes CDR1 SGHVS and CDR2 FQNEAQ. Trimming cost V 5 bases and J 0 bases; bases outside gene matches: 6. CDR3 bases: TGTGCCAGCAGCCCCCCAGGACTAGCGAGCACAGATACGCAGTATTTT. The encoded protein is CASSPPGLASTDTQYF.

This clonotype was counted ten times or more. J is TRBJ2-1 and V is TRBV12-3 or TRBV12-4; D is unclear. This CDR3 is 10 amino acids long. Trimming shortened V by 5 bases and J by 9 bases, and 5 bases separated the two germline ends. The CDR3 DNA follows: TGTGCCAGCAGTGGTTTTGAGCAGTTCTTC. Translated, it gives CASSGFEQFF.

This clonotype has a count of ten or more. The genes are TRBV24-1 and TRBJ2-2; a possible D gene is TRBD1 (5 bases). The CDR3 runs 14 residues. V was pared by 1 base and J by 3 bases, with 5 bases between. Germline values: CDR1 KGHDR, CDR2 SFDVKD. CDR3 loop: CATSDFRDTGELFF. CDR3 in DNA: TGTGCCACCAGTGATTTCAGGGACACCGGGGAGCTGTTTTTT.

This chain joins TRBV6-1 and TRBJ2-7, with 7 bases aligning to TRBD2. Per the germline V gene, CDR1 is MNHNS and CDR2 is SASEGT. With 3 bases clipped from V and 3 bases from J, the junction kept 2 bases outside the gene matches. This CDR3 contains 13 residues. CDR3 protein: CASSDGGGYEQYF. The DNA of the CDR3 is TGTGCCAGCAGTGATGGGGGGGGCTACGAGCAGTACTTC.

There are a few counts of this clonotype. The J gene is TRBJ2-7, the V gene TRBV18; TRBD2 is a possible D gene (5 bases). The CDR3 spans 14 residues. V lost 2 bases and J lost 3, with 11 bases in between. The germline V gene encodes CDR1 KGHSH and CDR2 LQKENI. As DNA, the CDR3 is TGTGCCAGCTCACCAACTGCCGCGGGCTACGAGCAGTACTTC. The encoded protein is CASSPTAAGYEQYF.

This clonotype was counted many times. The chain is built from TRBV11-2 and TRBJ1-3; 7 positions match TRBD1. The CDR3 is made up of 15 amino acids. V shed 7 bases, J shed 2 bases, and the junction held 8 bases outside the gene matches. Germline CDR1 reads SGHAT; CDR2 reads FQNNGV. The CDR3 region is CASTNRQGTGNTIYF. The CDR3 nucleotides are TGTGCCAGCACCAATAGACAGGGAACTGGAAACACCATATATTTT.

This clonotype was detected ten times or more. The rearrangement links TRBV20-1 to TRBJ2-5; D unclear. From germline, CDR1 is DFQATT and CDR2 SNEGSKA (reference sequence). The CDR3 extends over 14 amino acids. Trimming shortened V by 5 bases and J by 3 bases, and 16 bases separated the two germline ends. CDR3 sequence (DNA): TGCAGTGCTCACACCCAGCGTGGAAAAGAGACCCAGTACTTC. It is translated as CSAHTQRGKETQYF.

In this sample, this clonotype turned up many times. The chain has TRBV29-1 and TRBJ2-1, with 8 bases that match TRBD2. The V segment lost 7 bases and the J segment 4 bases; nucleotides outside the gene matches: 12. The germline V gene encodes CDR1 SQVTM and CDR2 ANQGSEA. This CDR3 comprises 15 residues. CDR3: CSAGSGGALYNEQFF. Here the CDR3 DNA reads TGCAGCGCCGGGTCCGGGGGGGCCTTATACAATGAGCAGTTCTTC.

This clonotype was seen many times. The chain employs TRBV20-1 and TRBJ2-2; D unresolved. V dropped 2 bases and J dropped 1 base, with 11 bases sitting between them. From germline, CDR1 is DFQATT and CDR2 SNEGSKA (reference sequence). The CDR3 contains 15 residues. The DNA for the CDR3 is TGCAGTGCTAGATCTGCGGCTAAGAACACCGGGGAGCTGTTTTTT. Its translation: CSARSAAKNTGELFF.

This clonotype was detected many times. The chain links TRBV12-3 or TRBV12-4 to TRBJ1-2; possible D gene TRBD1, 5 bases. This CDR3 is 12 amino acids long. The V end lost 3 bases, the J end lost 6 bases, and 8 bases lay between the germline ends. In DNA form, the CDR3 reads TGTGCCAGCAGTTTTTCAGGGCATGGCTACACCTTC. The encoded protein is CASSFSGHGYTF.

The chain joins TRBV11-2 to TRBJ2-3; a possible D gene is TRBD2 (6 bases). Trimming stripped 4 bases from V and 5 bases from J, with 13 bases between. Germline V gene data show CDR1 as SGHAT and CDR2 as FQNNGV. The CDR3 is 14 residues long. CDR3 sequence (DNA): TGTGCCAGCAGCTCCCGACAAGCGGGAGATACGCAGTATTTT. Protein product: CASSSRQAGDTQYF.

This clonotype has at least ten counts. V gene TRBV4-2 combines with J gene TRBJ2-7, with 8 bases that match TRBD2. Germline trimming cut 0 bases from V and 5 bases from J; bases unmatched to any gene: 3. Germline V gene data show CDR1 as LGHNA and CDR2 as YNFKEQ. The CDR3 runs 14 residues. The CDR3, as DNA: TGTGCCAGCAGCCAAGAGACTAGCGCCCACGAGCAGTACTTC. The encoded protein is CASSQETSAHEQYF.

This clonotype was found many times. The V call is TRBV7-9, the J call TRBJ2-7; D might be TRBD2 (7 bases). Looked up from germline, CDR1 is SEHNR and CDR2 is FQNEAQ (reference sequence). The CDR3 sequence is 16 residues long. Trimming shortened V by 5 bases and J by 1 base, and 18 bases separated the two germline ends. As DNA, the CDR3 is TGTGCCAGCAGCGGCCGATCAAGGGGGGGTTCCTACGAGCAGTACTTC. Translating gives CASSGRSRGGSYEQYF.

This clonotype was recorded at least ten times. The chain has TRBV4-3 and TRBJ2-3; no reliable D call. The CDR3 covers 14 residues. Germline lookup yields CDR1 LGHNA and CDR2 YSLEER. Trimming removed 0 bases from V and 0 bases from J, with 4 bases in between. The CDR3 reads CASSQDSSTDTQYF. CDR3 DNA sequence: TGCGCCAGCAGCCAAGATTCCAGCACAGATACGCAGTATTTT.

This clonotype showed up just a few times. This chain links TRBV21-1 with TRBJ1-2. TRBV21-1 is tagged as a pseudogene. CDR3 size: 12 residues. The CDR3 bases are TGTGCCAGCAGCAAAGAAAGGGCTATCCATGTCTTC. Translating gives CASSKERAIHVF.

The chain has TRBV5-1 and TRBJ2-3, with D possibly called TRBD1 or TRBD2 (5 bases each). In germline, CDR1 is SGHRS, CDR2 YFSETQ. The CDR3 contains 18 residues. V lost 4 bases to trimming and J lost 0 bases, with 21 bases between them. CDR3 amino acids: CASSGGFNSFTSTDTQYF. Written as DNA, the CDR3 is TGCGCCAGCAGCGGGGGATTTAATTCATTTACTAGCACAGATACGCAGTATTTT.

This clonotype turned up a few times. The rearrangement joins TRBV20-1 to TRBJ1-1; D is undetermined. The V end lost 2 bases, the J end lost 11 bases, and 18 bases lay between the germline ends. Per germline, CDR1 DFQATT and CDR2 SNEGSKA (reference sequence). This CDR3 is 13 amino acids long. CDR3 protein: CSARQDVTRPAFF. The CDR3 DNA reads TGCAGTGCTAGACAAGATGTGACCCGGCCTGCTTTCTTT.

This clonotype has a handful of counts. The chain couples TRBV27 to TRBJ2-3, with D unresolved. Germline V gene sequence: CDR1 MNHEY, CDR2 SMNVEV (reference sequence). This CDR3 is 16 amino acids long. Trimming shortened V by 0 bases and J by 3 bases, and 13 bases separated the two germline ends. The CDR3 DNA follows: TGTGCCAGCAGTTTATCGGTGGACCAGATAACAGATACGCAGTATTTT. Translation gives CASSLSVDQITDTQYF.

Notes on this clonotype: This may stem from a read error, because a much larger clone lies one nucleotide away. This CDR3 fails to terminate in the conserved phenylalanine or tryptophan, so it likely reflects a read error. The gene calls are TRBV12-3 or TRBV12-4 and TRBJ1-2; no definite D call. Trimming removed 5 bases at V and 4 bases at J, with 5 bases between. The CDR3 sequence is 11 residues long. This chain's CDR3 is CASSPVYGYTY. The CDR3, as DNA: TGTGCCAGCAGTCCCGTCTATGGCTACACCTAC.

This clonotype was counted ten times or more. The CDR3 DNA sequence: TGCGCCAGCAGCTTCGACCTGAATCAGCCCCAGCATTTT. It encodes CASSFDLNQPQHF. The chain is built from TRBV5-1 and TRBJ1-5; D is ambiguous. V was clipped by 2 bases and J by 4 bases, with 7 bases between them. The CDR3 totals 13 residues. Germline V CDR1 and CDR2: SGHRS, YFSETQ.

The rearrangement joins TRBV3-1 to TRBJ2-6; a possible D gene is TRBD2 (6 bases). V lost 2 bases, J lost 4 bases, and 9 bases lay in between. The CDR3 covers 15 residues. Germline V gene sequence: CDR1 LGHDT, CDR2 YNNKEL (reference sequence). In DNA form, the CDR3 reads TGTGCCAGCAGCCAACTCAGCGGGGGGGCCAACGTCCTGACTTTC. It codes for CASSQLSGGANVLTF.

This clonotype was counted at least ten times. The chain couples TRBV29-1 to TRBJ1-2; D remains ambiguous. CDR3 length: 11 residues. V lost 8 bases to trimming and J lost 3 bases, with 10 bases between them. Germline loops: CDR1 SQVTM, CDR2 ANQGSEA. CDR3 amino acids: CSSFSDYGYTF. In nucleotides, the CDR3 is TGCAGCTCTTTTTCGGACTATGGCTACACCTTC.